This T cell receptor beta chain was found in a study of patients and donors after allogeneic stem cell transplantation. TCRdb reanalysed the RT-PCR reads using MiXCR and keeps one entry per CDR3 protein. The data contain roughly 880,000 distinct CDR3 sequences, more than 15% of them seen just once; the ten biggest clones take up approximately 5.9%. Sequencing input: blood, either unsorted or a sorted T cell fraction (not recorded which). The sequence came from a human donor who was either an allogeneic HSCT recipient or a stem cell or donor lymphocyte infusion donor (not recorded which). It is not recorded whose cells these are; they may come from a transplant donor.

CDR3 in DNA: TGCGCCAGCAGGACTAGCGGTGCTATCTACGAGCAGTACTTC. Its protein product is CASRTSGAIYEQYF. The rearrangement links TRBV5-1 to TRBJ2-7; the match to TRBD2 covers 9 bases. The junction had 6 bases not matched to a gene; V was cut back by 5 bases and J by 3 bases. Germline CDR1 reads SGHRS; CDR2 reads YFSETQ. CDR3 length equals 14 residues.